This T cell receptor beta chain derives from a study of blood T cell repertoires in COVID-19. Measured with immunoSEQ multiplex PCR; TCRdb has only the in-frame clones, and not every one. The profile shows 250,000 to 300,000 clones, roughly 87% of them singletons. Germline-derived CDR1 and CDR2 are MNHEY and SVGEGT. The V end lost 3 bases, the J end lost 8 bases, and 16 bases lay between the germline ends. The CDR3 has 14 residues. Input material: peripheral blood. The chain carries TRBV6-2 or TRBV6-3 and TRBJ1-2, with D unclear. The TCR originated in a woman aged 45-65 years who had recovered from COVID-19. DNA for the CDR3: TGTGCCAGCAGTTATATATCCATAGAGGGAGGCTACACCTTC. Its translation is CASSYISIEGGYTF.